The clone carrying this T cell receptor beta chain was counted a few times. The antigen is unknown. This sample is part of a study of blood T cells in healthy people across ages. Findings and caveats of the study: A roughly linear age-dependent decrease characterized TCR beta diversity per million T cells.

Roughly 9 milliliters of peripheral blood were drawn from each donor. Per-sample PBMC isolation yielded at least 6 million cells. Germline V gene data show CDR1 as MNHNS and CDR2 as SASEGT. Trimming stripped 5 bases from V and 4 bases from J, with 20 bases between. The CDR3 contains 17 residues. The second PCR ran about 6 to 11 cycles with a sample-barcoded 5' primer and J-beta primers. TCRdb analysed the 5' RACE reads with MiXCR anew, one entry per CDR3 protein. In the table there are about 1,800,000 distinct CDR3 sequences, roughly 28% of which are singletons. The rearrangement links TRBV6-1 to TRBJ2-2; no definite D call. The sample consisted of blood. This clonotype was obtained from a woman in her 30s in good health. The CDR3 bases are TGTGCCAGCAGTCGAGCTTTGACTTCCGTTGTCACCGGGGAGCTGTTTTTT. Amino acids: CASSRALTSVVTGELFF.